Listed below are T cell receptor beta chains from one sample, sequenced in a study of T cells after yellow fever vaccination. MiXCR, applied by TCRdb to the 5' RACE reads, yields one record per CDR3 protein. The data show about 300,000 distinct CDR3 sequences, about 4% seen once. The sample consisted of PBMCs, taken 5 days after the yellow fever booster vaccination. All receptors derive from a young man who received the YFV17D yellow fever vaccine. Both conserved end residues are part of each CDR3. The order of the fields is D gene, V gene, J gene, clone size, CDR3 DNA, CDR3 protein. A D gene is named only where the DNA matches it firmly. The listing skips clone size in some rows; elsewhere it reads once, few, many or a size class.

NA	TRBV19	TRBJ2-1	NA	TGTGCCAGTAGTTGGGCCAGGGCCTACAATGAGCAGTTCTTC	CASSWARAYNEQFF
TRBD1	TRBV5-6	TRBJ1-4	NA	TGTGCCTGCAGCTTGAACAGGGGAAATGAAAAACTGTTTTTT	CACSLNRGNEKLFF
NA	TRBV19	TRBJ1-2	NA	TGTGCGAGTACGGGACACAAAAAGGTTGGCTACACCTTC	CASTGHKKVGYTF
NA	TRBV5-1	TRBJ2-2	many	TGCGCCAGCAGCTTGGCCAATCGGGGGAACACCGGGGAGCTGTTTTTT	CASSLANRGNTGELFF
TRBD1	TRBV25-1	TRBJ1-4	few	TGTGCCAGCAGTGAACAGGGGGCTTACGAAAAACTGTTTTTT	CASSEQGAYEKLFF
NA	TRBV4-1	TRBJ2-1	few	TGCGCCAGCAGCCACCGGGGAGAAAAGCAGTTCTTC	CASSHRGEKQFF
TRBD1	TRBV5-1	TRBJ1-4	NA	TGCGCCAGCAGTTCCGGGACAGGGAGGGTAAAACTGTTTTTT	CASSSGTGRVKLFF
NA	TRBV7-9	TRBJ1-1	few	TGTGCCAGCAGCTTAAACAGGGCCACTGAAGCTTTCTTT	CASSLNRATEAFF
TRBD2	TRBV11-2	TRBJ2-3	many	TGTGCCAGCAGCTTAGAGAGAGCGGGGGGGAATACGCAGTATTTT	CASSLERAGGNTQYF
NA	TRBV10-3	TRBJ1-4	NA	TGTGCCACAATGAAGCCGGGGGCAGGGGAAAAACTGTTTTTT	CATMKPGAGEKLFF
NA	TRBV27	TRBJ2-2	NA	TGTGCCAGCAGTTTATCGATGGGGGGCTGGACCGGGGAGCTGTTTTTT	CASSLSMGGWTGELFF
NA	TRBV20-1	TRBJ1-6	few	TGCAGTGCCCCAAAGGGACACCTCCGAAATTCACCCCTCCACTTT	CSAPKGHLRNSPLHF
NA	TRBV6-2/TRBV6-3	TRBJ1-1	many	TGTGCCAGCAGTTACGGTCTAAGCAGTGAAGCTTTCTTT	CASSYGLSSEAFF
NA	TRBV4-3	TRBJ1-5	few	TGCGCCAGCAGCCAAGATCTAGCAAATTATCAGCCCCAGCATTTT	CASSQDLANYQPQHF
NA	TRBV5-1	TRBJ1-1	few	TGCGCCAGCAGCTTGGCTGTACAGGGGAACACTGAAGCTTTCTTT	CASSLAVQGNTEAFF
NA	TRBV5-1	TRBJ2-7	many	TGCGCCAGCAGCTCCTCGGCCGGGACACTCTCCTACGAGCAGTACTTC	CASSSSAGTLSYEQYF
NA	TRBV20-1	TRBJ2-1	few	TGCAGCCCCAGGGGATCCTACAATGAGCAGTTCTTC	CSPRGSYNEQFF
TRBD1	TRBV14	TRBJ2-5	many	TGTGCCAGCAGCCAACTGGGACAGCAAGAGACCCAGTACTTC	CASSQLGQQETQYF
NA	TRBV2	TRBJ1-1	NA	TGTGCCAGCAGTGAGGTCGGGGACACTGAAGCTTTCTTT	CASSEVGDTEAFF
NA	TRBV5-1	TRBJ2-6	few	TGCGCCAGCAGCTTGGCACAGGGTGGCGCCGGGGCCAACGTCCTGACTTTC	CASSLAQGGAGANVLTF
NA	TRBV12-3/TRBV12-4	TRBJ2-7	few	TGTGCCAGCAGCCATCAGGGGCCAGCCTACGAGCAGTACTTC	CASSHQGPAYEQYF
NA	TRBV7-2	TRBJ1-2	few	TGTGCCAGCAGGGAGGAACAGGCGAGTAACTATGGCTACACCTTC	CASREEQASNYGYTF
NA	TRBV20-1	TRBJ2-5	NA	TGCAGTGCTCCCCGAGGGGGGGGCCGGGCAGAGACCCAGTACTTC	CSAPRGGGRAETQYF
NA	TRBV28	TRBJ1-2	many	TGTGCCAGCCTACCGGGGGCGAACTATGGCTACACCTTC	CASLPGANYGYTF
TRBD2	TRBV18	TRBJ2-5	few	TGTGCCAGCTCACCGGTTAGCGGGGGACGCTTTGAGACCCAGTACTTC	CASSPVSGGRFETQYF
NA	TRBV29-1	TRBJ2-5	many	TGCAGCGTTGGCGGACCGATCGAAGGGGGGGAGACCCAGTACTTC	CSVGGPIEGGETQYF
TRBD1	TRBV27	TRBJ1-2	few	TGTGCCAGCAGCCCGGGACAGTCTTACGGTGGCTACACCTTC	CASSPGQSYGGYTF
NA	TRBV7-2	TRBJ2-5	many	TGTGCCAGCCGCGGAACATCACAAGAGACCCAGTACTTC	CASRGTSQETQYF
TRBD1	TRBV11-2	TRBJ1-1	few	TGTGCCAGCAGCTTTGCGACAGGGACGAACACTGAAGCTTTCTTT	CASSFATGTNTEAFF
NA	TRBV6-1	TRBJ1-5	few	TGTGCCAGCAATTACGGAACCAGCAATCAGCCCCAGCATTTT	CASNYGTSNQPQHF
NA	TRBV7-2	TRBJ2-2	few	TGTGCCAGCCCTCGGACGGGGAACGGGGAGCTGTTTTTT	CASPRTGNGELFF
NA	TRBV18	TRBJ1-5	few	TGTGCCAGCTCACCAGGTGAGGCGCAAATCCAGCCCCAGCATTTT	CASSPGEAQIQPQHF
NA	TRBV29-1	TRBJ1-6	few	TGCAGCGTCAAGGACAGCTTAACCGGGAATTCACCCCTCCACTTT	CSVKDSLTGNSPLHF
NA	TRBV12-3/TRBV12-4	TRBJ1-2	many	TGTGCCAGCAGTTTAAGGCCCCCCCCGAATGGCTACACCTTC	CASSLRPPPNGYTF
TRBD1	TRBV18	TRBJ1-2	few	TGTGCCAGCTCACCGTCCGGACAGGGCTATGGCTACACCTTC	CASSPSGQGYGYTF
NA	TRBV27	TRBJ2-1	many	TGTGCCAGCAGTCGAAGGGGACCCCTCTACAATGAGCAGTTCTTC	CASSRRGPLYNEQFF
NA	TRBV7-2	TRBJ1-2	many	TGTGCCAGCAGCTTAGCTACGGACTATGGCTACACCTTC	CASSLATDYGYTF
TRBD1	TRBV12-3/TRBV12-4	TRBJ1-4	few	TGTGCCAGCAGTTTACAGGGGGCTAGGAAACTGTTTTTT	CASSLQGARKLFF
NA	TRBV5-1	TRBJ2-2	NA	TGCGCCAGCAGCTTGTTAGGACAGCCCACCGGGGAGCTGTTTTTT	CASSLLGQPTGELFF
TRBD1	TRBV4-2	TRBJ1-1	many	TGTGCCAGCAGCCGGACCGGGACAGGGAAAACTGAAGCTTTCTTT	CASSRTGTGKTEAFF
NA	TRBV11-2	TRBJ2-4	many	TGTGCCAGCAGCTCAGCGTGGGACCCAAAAGGGGGAAACATTCAGTACTTC	CASSSAWDPKGGNIQYF